These T cell receptor beta chains were read from a single sample in a study of T cell repertoires in cytomegalovirus infection. One entry per CDR3 protein, called by TCRdb with MiXCR from the reads. The repertoire has about 230,000 distinct CDR3 sequences, approximately 22% of them found once; the top ten carry roughly 20%. What was sequenced was CD8+ T cells from PBMCs. These receptor sequences come from a human donor in good health (CMV status not recorded). Some clones in this sample may be carry-over from other donors' samples. The CDR3 runs from the conserved cysteine through the conserved F or W. A D gene is named only where the DNA matches it firmly. The size of a clone is reported for some rows only, either as once, few or many, or as a class for expanded clones.

V: TRBV6-5; J: TRBJ2-1; D: .; size: .; CDR3: CAIGEGGNNEQFF; DNA: TGTGCCATCGGAGAAGGAGGGAACAATGAGCAGTTCTTC
V: TRBV12-3/TRBV12-4; J: TRBJ2-7; D: .; size: .; CDR3: CASSPGTLIYEQYF; DNA: TGTGCCAGCAGTCCCGGGACACTGATCTACGAGCAGTACTTC
V: TRBV7-2; J: TRBJ1-1; D: TRBD1; size: few; CDR3: CASSYGQGTEAFF; DNA: TGTGCCAGCAGCTACGGACAGGGAACTGAAGCTTTCTTT
V: TRBV7-2; J: TRBJ2-3; D: .; size: many; CDR3: CASSPYGGGTDTQYF; DNA: TGTGCCAGCAGCCCTTACGGTGGGGGAACAGATACGCAGTATTTT
V: TRBV10-3; J: TRBJ2-2; D: TRBD1; size: .; CDR3: CAISDRGQGSITGELFF; DNA: TGTGCCATCAGTGATAGAGGACAGGGGTCGATCACCGGGGAGCTGTTTTTT
V: TRBV20-1; J: TRBJ2-5; D: .; size: .; CDR3: CSARIGETQYF; DNA: TGCAGTGCTAGAATCGGGGAGACCCAGTACTTC
V: TRBV12-3/TRBV12-4; J: TRBJ1-2; D: .; size: .; CDR3: CASSRGLGYGYTF; DNA: TGTGCCAGCAGCCGTGGGCTGGGCTATGGCTACACCTTC
V: TRBV2; J: TRBJ1-2; D: .; size: .; CDR3: CASTHPSNYGYTF; DNA: TGTGCCAGCACCCACCCATCTAACTATGGCTACACCTTC
V: TRBV7-2; J: TRBJ2-7; D: .; size: .; CDR3: CASSLMFVEQYF; DNA: TGTGCCAGCAGCTTGATGTTCGTCGAGCAGTACTTC
V: TRBV7-3; J: TRBJ1-1; D: .; size: many; CDR3: CASSQGGRTEAFF; DNA: TGTGCCAGCAGCCAAGGGGGTCGGACTGAAGCTTTCTTT
V: TRBV13; J: TRBJ2-7; D: TRBD2; size: .; CDR3: CASSPGRGAFSSYEQYF; DNA: TGTGCCAGCTCCCCCGGGCGGGGGGCCTTCAGCTCCTACGAGCAGTACTTC